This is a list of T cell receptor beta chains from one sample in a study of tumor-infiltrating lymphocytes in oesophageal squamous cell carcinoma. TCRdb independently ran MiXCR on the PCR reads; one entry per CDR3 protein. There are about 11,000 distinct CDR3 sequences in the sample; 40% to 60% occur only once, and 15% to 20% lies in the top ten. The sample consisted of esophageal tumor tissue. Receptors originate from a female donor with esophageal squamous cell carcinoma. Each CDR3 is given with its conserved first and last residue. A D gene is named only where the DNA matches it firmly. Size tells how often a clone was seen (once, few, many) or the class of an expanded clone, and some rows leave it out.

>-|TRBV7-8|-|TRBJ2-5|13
TGTGCCAGCAGCCACGGAAGAAGAGAGACCCAGTACTTC
CASSHGRRETQYF
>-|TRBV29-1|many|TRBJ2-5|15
TGCAGCGTTGAACTAGCGTCCACGAGGTGGGAGACCCAGTACTTC
CSVELASTRWETQYF
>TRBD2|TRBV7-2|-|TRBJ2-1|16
TGTGCCAGCAGGTTCTCTAGCGGGAGGCCGAACAATGAGCAGTTCTTC
CASRFSSGRPNNEQFF
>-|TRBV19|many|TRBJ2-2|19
TGTGCCAGTAGTATTGGGTCTGTGATGGGCGTCAGGTGGACCGGGGAGCTGTTTTTT
CASSIGSVMGVRWTGELFF
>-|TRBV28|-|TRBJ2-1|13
TGTGCCAGCAGACAGGTCCGCTACAATGAGCAGTTCTTC
CASRQVRYNEQFF
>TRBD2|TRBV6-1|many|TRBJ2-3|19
TGTGCCAGCAGCCCAGGGATTACTAGCGGGGGGGCCGGGGGGGATACGCAGTATTTT
CASSPGITSGGAGGDTQYF
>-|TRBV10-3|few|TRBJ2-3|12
TGTGCCATCAGTGACCCTTCCGGGGAGCTGTATTTT
CAISDPSGELYF
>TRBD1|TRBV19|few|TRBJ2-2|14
TGTGCCAGTAGGACCGGGACAGGGAACGGGGAGCTGTTTTTT
CASRTGTGNGELFF
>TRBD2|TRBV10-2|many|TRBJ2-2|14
TGCGCCAGCAGTGGGGGGGGAAACACCGGGGAGCTGTTTTTT
CASSGGGNTGELFF
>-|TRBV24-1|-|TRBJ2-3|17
TGTGCCACCAGTGATCCTCGAAGCGGGCGAGACACAGATACGCAGTATTTT
CATSDPRSGRDTDTQYF
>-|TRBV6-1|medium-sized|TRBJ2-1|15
TGTGCCAGCAGTATCGGGACGAGCTCCTACAATGAGCAGTTCTTC
CASSIGTSSYNEQFF
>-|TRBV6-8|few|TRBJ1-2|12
TGTGCCAGCAGGGGGGACAACTATGGCTACACCTTC
CASRGDNYGYTF
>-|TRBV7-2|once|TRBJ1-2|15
TGTGCCAGCAGTTCATACCGGGACACGGGCTATGGCTACACCTTC
CASSSYRDTGYGYTF
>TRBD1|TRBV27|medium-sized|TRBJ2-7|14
TGTGCCAGCTGGGGACAGGAGAGCTCCTACGAGCAGTACTTC
CASWGQESSYEQYF
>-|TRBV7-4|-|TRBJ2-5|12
TGTGCCAGCAGCTCACGAGGAGAGACCCAGTACTTC
CASSSRGETQYF
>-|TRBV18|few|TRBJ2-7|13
TGTGCCAGCTCACCACGGGGAAACTACGAGCAGTACTTC
CASSPRGNYEQYF
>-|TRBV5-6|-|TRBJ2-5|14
TGTGCCAGCAGCTTGGCCGGTAGAGAAGAGACCCAGTACTTC
CASSLAGREETQYF
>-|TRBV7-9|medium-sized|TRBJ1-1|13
TGTGCCAGCAGCTTACAGGGTGGTACTGAAGCTTTCTTT
CASSLQGGTEAFF
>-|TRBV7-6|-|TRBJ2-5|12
TGTGCCAGCAGCCCAATGGGGGAGACCCAGTACTTC
CASSPMGETQYF
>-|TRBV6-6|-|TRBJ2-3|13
TGTGCCAGCAGACTGAGGAGCACAGATACGCAGTATTTT
CASRLRSTDTQYF
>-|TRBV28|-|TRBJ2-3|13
TGTGCCAGCAGTTATTTGGTAACAGATACGCAGTATTTT
CASSYLVTDTQYF
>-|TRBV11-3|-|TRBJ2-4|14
TGTGCCAGCAGCTTACGACAGGTGGCCGGGGAGCTGTACTTC
CASSLRQVAGELYF
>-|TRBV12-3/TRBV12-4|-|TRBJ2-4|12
TGTGCCAGCAGTCCCCTGGGGGGAGAGCAGTACTTC
CASSPLGGEQYF
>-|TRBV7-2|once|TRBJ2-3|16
TGTGCCAGCAGCTTCGGAACTAGCTTCAGCACAGATACGCAGTATTTT
CASSFGTSFSTDTQYF
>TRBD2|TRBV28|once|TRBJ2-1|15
TGTGCCAGCAGTTTAGGACTAGCGGACCAAGAGACCCAGTTCTTC
CASSLGLADQETQFF
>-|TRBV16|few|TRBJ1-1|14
TGTGCCAGCAGCCATTTTGACAGGTACACTGAAGCTTTCTTT
CASSHFDRYTEAFF
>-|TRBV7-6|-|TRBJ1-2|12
TGTGCCAGCAGCTTAGCCGGCTATGGCTACACCTTC
CASSLAGYGYTF
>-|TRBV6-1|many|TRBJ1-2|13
TGTGCCAGCAGTGAAACAGGGTACTATGGCTACACCTTC
CASSETGYYGYTF
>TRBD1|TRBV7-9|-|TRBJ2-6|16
TGTGCCAGCAGTCCTAGTACAGGGGCTGGGGCCAACGTCCTGACTTTC
CASSPSTGAGANVLTF
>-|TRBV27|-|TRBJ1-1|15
TGTGCCAGCAGTTACACTCGTACAGGGTACACTGAAGCTTTCTTT
CASSYTRTGYTEAFF
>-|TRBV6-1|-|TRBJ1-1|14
TGTGCCAGCAATGGAGGGAGAAGCTTCACTGAAGCTTTCTTT
CASNGGRSFTEAFF
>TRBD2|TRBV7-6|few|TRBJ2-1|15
TGTGCCAGCAGCTTAGACCCTAGCGGATACAATGAGCAGTTCTTC
CASSLDPSGYNEQFF
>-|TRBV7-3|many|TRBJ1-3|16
TGTGCCAGCAGCTTAGGCGACAGGTTTCTTGGAAACACCATATATTTT
CASSLGDRFLGNTIYF
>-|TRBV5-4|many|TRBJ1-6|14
TGTGCCAGCAGTTCGGACGGGGATAATTCACCCCTCCACTTT
CASSSDGDNSPLHF
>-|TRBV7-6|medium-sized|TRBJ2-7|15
TGTGCCAGCAGCTTAGGGGTCGGGAACTCCTACGAGCAGTACTTC
CASSLGVGNSYEQYF
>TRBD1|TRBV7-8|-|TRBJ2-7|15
TGTGCCAGCAGCCCAGGACAGGGACCCTCCTACGAGCAGTACTTC
CASSPGQGPSYEQYF
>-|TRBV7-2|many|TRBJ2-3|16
TGTGCCAGCAGCTTGGCGGGGCGAGGTAGCACAGATACGCAGTATTTT
CASSLAGRGSTDTQYF
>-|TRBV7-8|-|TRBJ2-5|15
TGTGCCAGCAGCTTTAACGGACAGCTTCAAGAGACCCAGTACTTC
CASSFNGQLQETQYF
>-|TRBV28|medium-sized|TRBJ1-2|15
TGTGCCGACAGACGAGGGCAGGCTATCGATTATGGCTACACCTTC
CADRRGQAIDYGYTF
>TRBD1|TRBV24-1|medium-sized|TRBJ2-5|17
TGTGCCACCAGTGATCCCCCGGGACAGGGGGCAGGTGAGACCCAGTACTTC
CATSDPPGQGAGETQYF
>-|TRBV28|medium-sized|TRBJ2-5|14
TGTGCCAGCAGTTGGGGCACCCATGGGGGGACCCAGTACTTC
CASSWGTHGGTQYF
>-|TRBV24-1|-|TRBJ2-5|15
TGTGCCACCCTTCGCACCCCCGCTCCTTTTTCACCCCTCCACTTC
CATLRTPAPFSPLHF
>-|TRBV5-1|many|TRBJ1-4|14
TGCGCCAGCAGCGGGGGCTCGGCTAATGAAAAACTGTTTTTT
CASSGGSANEKLFF
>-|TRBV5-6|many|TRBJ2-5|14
TGTGCCAGCAGCTTAAACAGGCGGGGAGAGACCCAGTACTTC
CASSLNRRGETQYF
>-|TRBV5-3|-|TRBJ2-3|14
TGTGCCAGCAGCCAACAGGGCCGCACAGATACGCAGTATTTT
CASSQQGRTDTQYF
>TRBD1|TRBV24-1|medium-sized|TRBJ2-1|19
TGTGCCACCAGTTCGAGGACAGGCTCCAACCGGGGATCCTACAATGAGCAGTTCTTC
CATSSRTGSNRGSYNEQFF
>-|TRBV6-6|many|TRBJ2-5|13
TGTGCCAGCAGTTACCGGGGACTCAATGAGCAGTACTTC
CASSYRGLNEQYF
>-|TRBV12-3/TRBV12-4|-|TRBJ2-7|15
TGTGCCAGCAGTAGAGCGGTTGGGGGTTCCGACGAGCAGTACTTC
CASSRAVGGSDEQYF
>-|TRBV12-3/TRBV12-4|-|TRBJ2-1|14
TGTGCCAGCAGTTTTATCTTGGGTTTTCGAGAGCAGTTCTTC
CASSFILGFREQFF
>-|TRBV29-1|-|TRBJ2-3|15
TGCAGCGTTGGCGAGGCGGGCCGTCGCACAGATACGCAGTATTTT
CSVGEAGRRTDTQYF
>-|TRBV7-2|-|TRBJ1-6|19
TGTGCCAGCAGCTTAGTATCCGGGAGTTACACCTCCTATAATTCACCCCTCCACTTC
CASSLVSGSYTSYNSPLHF
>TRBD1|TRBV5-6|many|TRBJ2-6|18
TGTGCCAGCAGCTTGAAAGGACAGGGAGGTTACGGGGCCAACGTCCTGACTTTC
CASSLKGQGGYGANVLTF
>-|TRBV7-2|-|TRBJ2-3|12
TGTGCCAGCAGCTTAGGAGCAGATACGCAGTATTTT
CASSLGADTQYF
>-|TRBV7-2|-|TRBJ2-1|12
TGTGCCAGCAGCTTAGGGCAATACGAGCAGTTCTTC
CASSLGQYEQFF
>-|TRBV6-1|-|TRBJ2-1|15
TGTGCCAGCAGCGGCGACTTGTCGGGCTACAATGAGCAGTTCTTC
CASSGDLSGYNEQFF